This is a list of T cell receptor beta chains from one sample in a study of blood T cell repertoires in COVID-19. The data were produced by immunoSEQ multiplex PCR, yet TCRdb's version contains in-frame clones alone and is incomplete. Found here are about 28,000 clones, approximately 85% of them singletons; the top ten hold about 26%. Sequencing was done on a sample of peripheral blood. These receptors were taken from a human donor in a cohort sampled during active COVID-19. Both conserved end residues are part of each CDR3. The D gene is left open where the match is weak. Clone size appears in some rows only: once, few, many, or a class for an expanded clone.

abundance: -; j_gene: TRBJ1-1; d_gene: -; v_gene: TRBV9; CDR3nt: TGTGCCAGCAGCGTCCTCTTAAACACTGAAGCTTTCTTT; CDR3aa: CASSVLLNTEAFF
abundance: -; j_gene: TRBJ1-1; d_gene: -; v_gene: TRBV11-2; CDR3nt: TGTGCCAGCAGCCCCCCAGACAGCCTGAACACTGAAGCTTTCTTT; CDR3aa: CASSPPDSLNTEAFF
abundance: -; j_gene: TRBJ1-5; d_gene: -; v_gene: TRBV15; CDR3nt: TGTGCCACCAGCGGATGGGGGAGGGGGGTAGACCATCAGCCCCAGCATTTT; CDR3aa: CATSGWGRGVDHQPQHF
abundance: once; j_gene: TRBJ2-1; d_gene: -; v_gene: TRBV19; CDR3nt: TGTGCCAGTAGTAAGGACAGATACAATGAGCAGTTCTTC; CDR3aa: CASSKDRYNEQFF
abundance: -; j_gene: TRBJ2-7; d_gene: -; v_gene: TRBV7-2; CDR3nt: TGTGCCAGCAGCTCCAGGGGGGTCTACGAGCAGTACTTC; CDR3aa: CASSSRGVYEQYF
abundance: -; j_gene: TRBJ1-1; d_gene: -; v_gene: TRBV29-1; CDR3nt: TGCAGCGTTGAAGACGGGGGGGCAGCTTTCTTT; CDR3aa: CSVEDGGAAFF
abundance: -; j_gene: TRBJ1-1; d_gene: TRBD1; v_gene: TRBV9; CDR3nt: TGTGCCAGCAGCCAAACAGGGGGCTATAACACTGAAGCTTTCTTT; CDR3aa: CASSQTGGYNTEAFF
abundance: -; j_gene: TRBJ1-2; d_gene: -; v_gene: TRBV9; CDR3nt: TGTGCCAGCAGCCTCCCCCCAGGTTATGGCTACACCTTC; CDR3aa: CASSLPPGYGYTF
abundance: -; j_gene: TRBJ1-2; d_gene: TRBD1; v_gene: TRBV4-1; CDR3nt: TGCGCCAGCAGCCCAGGGGGTTCGGACTATGGCTACACCTTC; CDR3aa: CASSPGGSDYGYTF
abundance: -; j_gene: TRBJ1-2; d_gene: -; v_gene: TRBV5-5; CDR3nt: TGTGCCAGCAGCCCGCAATATCAGGGATATGGCTACACCTTC; CDR3aa: CASSPQYQGYGYTF
abundance: -; j_gene: TRBJ1-4; d_gene: -; v_gene: TRBV6-5; CDR3nt: TGTGCCAGCAGGCGGGGGGCCAATGAAAAACTGTTTTTT; CDR3aa: CASRRGANEKLFF
abundance: -; j_gene: TRBJ2-3; d_gene: TRBD2; v_gene: TRBV27; CDR3nt: TGTGCCAGCAGTTTATCGTTCCTAGCGGGGGGTTCAGATACGCAGTATTTT; CDR3aa: CASSLSFLAGGSDTQYF
abundance: -; j_gene: TRBJ2-2; d_gene: TRBD1; v_gene: TRBV27; CDR3nt: TGTGCCAGCAGTAAGGGCGACAGGGGGGGCGCCGGGGAGCTGTTTTTT; CDR3aa: CASSKGDRGGAGELFF
abundance: -; j_gene: TRBJ2-2; d_gene: -; v_gene: TRBV28; CDR3nt: TGTGCCAGCAGCCTCAGGGTAGGAGAGCTGTTTTTT; CDR3aa: CASSLRVGELFF
abundance: once; j_gene: TRBJ1-2; d_gene: -; v_gene: TRBV5-6; CDR3nt: TGTGCCAGCAGCCCCGGGTTGGCTAACTATGGCTACACCTTC; CDR3aa: CASSPGLANYGYTF
abundance: -; j_gene: TRBJ2-7; d_gene: TRBD1; v_gene: TRBV9; CDR3nt: TGTGCCAGCAGCGCCCAGACAGGGAGTGTCCACGAGCAGTACTTC; CDR3aa: CASSAQTGSVHEQYF
abundance: -; j_gene: TRBJ1-5; d_gene: -; v_gene: TRBV19; CDR3nt: TGTGCCACCTCACTTTATAGCAATCAGCCCCAGCATTTT; CDR3aa: CATSLYSNQPQHF
abundance: -; j_gene: TRBJ2-3; d_gene: -; v_gene: TRBV7-2; CDR3nt: TGTGCCAGCAGCTTAACTAGAAGCACAGATACGCAGTATTTT; CDR3aa: CASSLTRSTDTQYF
abundance: -; j_gene: TRBJ2-7; d_gene: -; v_gene: TRBV4-3; CDR3nt: TGCGCCAGCAGCCACGCCCTCGAGGCAGGGAGGTACGAGCAGTACTTC; CDR3aa: CASSHALEAGRYEQYF
abundance: -; j_gene: TRBJ1-2; d_gene: -; v_gene: TRBV9; CDR3nt: TGTGCCAGCAGCGACCCGCGGGGGAGGGGCGAGGATCATGGCTACACCTTC; CDR3aa: CASSDPRGRGEDHGYTF
abundance: once; j_gene: TRBJ1-6; d_gene: -; v_gene: TRBV6-6; CDR3nt: TGTGCCAGCAGTTACCGGGGTCGGGGTTCACCCCTCCACTTT; CDR3aa: CASSYRGRGSPLHF
abundance: -; j_gene: TRBJ1-3; d_gene: TRBD1; v_gene: TRBV3-1/TRBV3-2; CDR3nt: TGTGCCAGCAGCCAAGAGTTCGGGACAGGGGCTCCGGAGTCCGGAAACACCATATATTTT; CDR3aa: CASSQEFGTGAPESGNTIYF
abundance: -; j_gene: TRBJ2-3; d_gene: -; v_gene: TRBV18; CDR3nt: TGTGCCAGCTCACCATCGGGCACAGATACGCAGTATTTT; CDR3aa: CASSPSGTDTQYF
abundance: -; j_gene: TRBJ2-2; d_gene: -; v_gene: TRBV19; CDR3nt: TGTGCCAGTAGTATAGTACCCAGCACCGGGGAGCTGTTTTTT; CDR3aa: CASSIVPSTGELFF
abundance: -; j_gene: TRBJ2-7; d_gene: TRBD1; v_gene: TRBV6-2/TRBV6-3; CDR3nt: TGTGCCAGCAGTCTCTGGACAGGGTCCTACGAGCAGTACTTC; CDR3aa: CASSLWTGSYEQYF
abundance: -; j_gene: TRBJ2-1; d_gene: TRBD1; v_gene: TRBV9; CDR3nt: TGTGCCAGCAGCGTCCGCGGGGGGACAGGGGGTTACAATGAGCAGTTCTTC; CDR3aa: CASSVRGGTGGYNEQFF
abundance: -; j_gene: TRBJ2-6; d_gene: -; v_gene: TRBV9; CDR3nt: TGTGCCAGCAGCGGGACAGCGTCTGGGGCCAACGTCCTGACTTTC; CDR3aa: CASSGTASGANVLTF
abundance: once; j_gene: TRBJ2-4; d_gene: -; v_gene: TRBV27; CDR3nt: TGTGCCAGCAGCCGGACAGCAAAGGACATTCAGTACTTC; CDR3aa: CASSRTAKDIQYF
abundance: -; j_gene: TRBJ1-5; d_gene: -; v_gene: TRBV18; CDR3nt: TGTGCCAGCTCACCCCCGGAGGGCAGACAGCCCCAGCATTTT; CDR3aa: CASSPPEGRQPQHF
abundance: -; j_gene: TRBJ1-4; d_gene: TRBD1; v_gene: TRBV6-1; CDR3nt: TGTGCCAGCAGTGAAGACAGGGGGCTTTCCCTAAATGAAAAACTGTTTTTT; CDR3aa: CASSEDRGLSLNEKLFF
abundance: -; j_gene: TRBJ1-2; d_gene: -; v_gene: TRBV27; CDR3nt: TGTGCCAGCAGTTTGCAGGGGCTTAACTATGGCTACACCTTC; CDR3aa: CASSLQGLNYGYTF
abundance: -; j_gene: TRBJ2-1; d_gene: TRBD2; v_gene: TRBV27; CDR3nt: TGTGCCAGCAGTCCCGAGAGACTAGCGGGGGTGAATGAGCAGTTCTTC; CDR3aa: CASSPERLAGVNEQFF
abundance: few; j_gene: TRBJ1-5; d_gene: TRBD1; v_gene: TRBV4-3; CDR3nt: TGCGCCAGCAGCCAAGGACAGGGAATGGGGCCCCAGCATTTT; CDR3aa: CASSQGQGMGPQHF
abundance: -; j_gene: TRBJ2-1; d_gene: TRBD2; v_gene: TRBV29-1; CDR3nt: TGCAGCGTTGAAATCTCGCTAGCGGGGGGGCTGAGCTCCTACAATGAGCAGTTCTTC; CDR3aa: CSVEISLAGGLSSYNEQFF
abundance: -; j_gene: TRBJ2-2; d_gene: TRBD1; v_gene: TRBV5-1; CDR3nt: TGCGCCAGCAGCTTGCTGGACAGGGGTACCGGGGAGCTGTTTTTT; CDR3aa: CASSLLDRGTGELFF
abundance: -; j_gene: TRBJ2-7; d_gene: -; v_gene: TRBV19; CDR3nt: TGTGCCAGTAGTACCGCCCCGGGGGAGTACGAGCAGTACTTC; CDR3aa: CASSTAPGEYEQYF
abundance: -; j_gene: TRBJ2-7; d_gene: -; v_gene: TRBV6-6; CDR3nt: TGTGCCAGCAGTTACGTGGCCGCACAGGCCTTTTACGAGCAGTACTTC; CDR3aa: CASSYVAAQAFYEQYF
abundance: -; j_gene: TRBJ2-7; d_gene: TRBD2; v_gene: TRBV6-6; CDR3nt: TGTGCCAGCAGTCCGAGGACTAGCGCCTACGAGCAGTACTTC; CDR3aa: CASSPRTSAYEQYF
abundance: few; j_gene: TRBJ1-6; d_gene: -; v_gene: TRBV19; CDR3nt: TGTGCCAGTAGCTTTTCAGGGCCCCTCCACTTT; CDR3aa: CASSFSGPLHF
abundance: -; j_gene: TRBJ2-1; d_gene: TRBD2; v_gene: TRBV6-4; CDR3nt: TGTGCCAGCAGTGTAGCGGGGGAGGATGAGCAGTTCTTC; CDR3aa: CASSVAGEDEQFF
abundance: -; j_gene: TRBJ2-5; d_gene: TRBD2; v_gene: TRBV29-1; CDR3nt: TGCAGCGGGGGGGCGGGGGGCGGCGGGACCCAGTACTTC; CDR3aa: CSGGAGGGGTQYF
abundance: -; j_gene: TRBJ2-3; d_gene: TRBD2; v_gene: TRBV9; CDR3nt: TGTGCCAGCAGCGTAGGGTCGTCTAGCGGGGGGCTACGCACAGATACGCAGTATTTT; CDR3aa: CASSVGSSSGGLRTDTQYF
abundance: -; j_gene: TRBJ2-3; d_gene: TRBD2; v_gene: TRBV2; CDR3nt: TGTGCCAGCAGTGAAAAGGGCGGGGGGGACGCAGATACGCAGTATTTT; CDR3aa: CASSEKGGGDADTQYF
abundance: -; j_gene: TRBJ2-7; d_gene: -; v_gene: TRBV3-1/TRBV3-2; CDR3nt: TGTGCCAGCAGCCGGGCGGGGCGATCCTACGAGCAGTACTTC; CDR3aa: CASSRAGRSYEQYF
abundance: -; j_gene: TRBJ2-3; d_gene: TRBD1; v_gene: TRBV5-4; CDR3nt: TGTGCCAGCAGCCCGGATCGACAGGGTAGCACAGATACGCAGTATTTT; CDR3aa: CASSPDRQGSTDTQYF
abundance: -; j_gene: TRBJ2-2; d_gene: TRBD1; v_gene: TRBV12-5; CDR3nt: TGTGCTAGTGGTTTGGCGATAGGGGGCTCCACCGGGGAGCTGTTTTTT; CDR3aa: CASGLAIGGSTGELFF
abundance: -; j_gene: TRBJ2-3; d_gene: -; v_gene: TRBV21-1; CDR3nt: TGTGCCAGCAGCAAAGAAGTCAACAGGTCCACAGATACGCAGTATTTT; CDR3aa: CASSKEVNRSTDTQYF
abundance: -; j_gene: TRBJ1-2; d_gene: -; v_gene: TRBV6-6; CDR3nt: TGTGCCAGCAGTTACTTTCCGCCCGAGGCCCACTATGGCTACACCTTC; CDR3aa: CASSYFPPEAHYGYTF
abundance: few; j_gene: TRBJ1-2; d_gene: TRBD1; v_gene: TRBV6-2/TRBV6-3; CDR3nt: TGTGCCAGCAGTTACTCGGGACAGGGAAGGTATGGCTACACCTTC; CDR3aa: CASSYSGQGRYGYTF
abundance: -; j_gene: TRBJ2-2; d_gene: -; v_gene: TRBV12-3/TRBV12-4; CDR3nt: TGTGCCAGCACCGTATTGGGCTTGGAGCTGTTTTTT; CDR3aa: CASTVLGLELFF
abundance: -; j_gene: TRBJ2-3; d_gene: -; v_gene: TRBV6-4; CDR3nt: TGTGCCAGCAGTGACTCTTTCCTAGCATCAGATACGCAGTATTTT; CDR3aa: CASSDSFLASDTQYF
abundance: -; j_gene: TRBJ2-7; d_gene: TRBD1; v_gene: TRBV6-2/TRBV6-3; CDR3nt: TGTGCCAGCAGTTGGACAGGCATCCACGAGCAGTACTTC; CDR3aa: CASSWTGIHEQYF
abundance: -; j_gene: TRBJ2-1; d_gene: -; v_gene: TRBV30; CDR3nt: TGTGCCTGGAGTGTACGGCGGGTAAGCTCCTACAATGAGCAGTTCTTC; CDR3aa: CAWSVRRVSSYNEQFF
abundance: few; j_gene: TRBJ1-6; d_gene: TRBD1; v_gene: TRBV7-2; CDR3nt: TGTGCCAGCAGCTTCTTACCCCGGGACAGGGCTAATTCACCCCTCCACTTT; CDR3aa: CASSFLPRDRANSPLHF
abundance: -; j_gene: TRBJ1-1; d_gene: TRBD1; v_gene: TRBV7-9; CDR3nt: TGTGCCAGCAGCCCATTGACAGGGGGCCACACTGAAGCTTTCTTT; CDR3aa: CASSPLTGGHTEAFF